The 10 T cell receptor beta chains below were found in one sample sequenced in a study of blood T cell repertoires in COVID-19. The repertoire was sequenced with immunoSEQ multiplex PCR; TCRdb's copy has only in-frame clones and lacks some. The sample gives some 150,000 clones, approximately 84% of which show up once; around 7.6% is in the top ten. Sequencing was carried out using peripheral blood. These receptors came from a man aged 35-49 years who had recovered from COVID-19.

The chain has TRBV7-2 and TRBJ2-1, with 7 bases that match TRBD2. This CDR3 region has 15 residues. Germline trimming cut 5 bases from V and 5 bases from J; bases unmatched to any gene: 9. CDR1 and CDR2 (germline): SGHTA, FQGNSA. The CDR3 protein is CASSTGPSGNNEQFF. DNA of the CDR3: TGTGCCAGCAGCACTGGGCCTAGCGGAAACAATGAGCAGTTCTTC.

Comments on this clone: A read error may account for a junction end that differs from germline. The chain combines TRBV12-3 or TRBV12-4 with TRBJ1-6, with no clear D. The CDR3 runs to 12 residues. CDR3 region: CASSRGPTALVF. The CDR3 coding sequence is TGTGCCAGCAGCCGCGGGCCCACGGCCCTGGTGTTT.

This clone appeared a few times. This chain links TRBV7-8 with TRBJ2-7; 11 bases are a match to TRBD2. CDR1 is SGHVS, CDR2 FQNEAQ, per germline. CDR3 length: 19 residues. Losses at the gene ends were 4 bases for V and 6 bases for J; bases not matched to a gene: 20. CDR3 coding DNA: TGTGCCAGCAGCTCCCAAACAATACTAGCGGGAGCCCCCCGAGTCGAGCAGTACTTC. As protein: CASSSQTILAGAPRVEQYF.

This chain links TRBV6-1 with TRBJ1-2; D possibly corresponds to TRBD1 (5 bases). The CDR3 length is 14 residues. Trimming pared 1 base from V and 5 bases from J, leaving 11 bases between. Germline loops: CDR1 MNHNS, CDR2 SASEGT. Here the CDR3 DNA reads TGTGCCAGCAGTGAAGTCGGCAGGGCTTATGGCTACACCTTC. Its translation: CASSEVGRAYGYTF.

This chain connects TRBV7-8 to TRBJ2-2; 7 bases match TRBD2. Looked up from germline, CDR1 is SGHVS and CDR2 is FQNEAQ. This CDR3 comprises 13 residues. With 5 bases clipped from V and 6 bases from J, the junction kept 3 bases outside the gene matches. This chain's CDR3 is CASSRLASGELFF. The DNA of the CDR3 is TGTGCCAGCAGCCGACTAGCTTCCGGGGAGCTGTTTTTT.

This clone was seen a single time. The rearrangement joins TRBV2 to TRBJ2-7, with TRBD2 matching over 7 bases. This CDR3 region has 13 residues. Germline lookup yields CDR1 SNHLY and CDR2 FYNNEI. V dropped 5 bases and J dropped 2; count of bases not matched to a gene: 3. The CDR3 here is CASSSSGTYEQYF. The CDR3 DNA follows: TGTGCCAGCAGTTCTAGCGGTACCTACGAGCAGTACTTC.

The chain links TRBV4-2 to TRBJ1-4; TRBD1 agrees at 9 bases. CDR3 size: 16 residues. Germline-derived CDR1 and CDR2 are LGHNA and YNFKEQ. Trimming cost V 0 bases and J 7 bases; bases outside gene matches: 6. CDR3 protein: CASSQEEGQGPEKLFF. The CDR3 bases are TGTGCCAGCAGCCAAGAAGAGGGACAGGGTCCTGAAAAACTGTTTTTT.

This chain links TRBV7-9 with TRBJ2-5; D is uncertain. The CDR3 totals 18 residues. The V gene lost 2 bases and the J gene lost 5 bases, with 24 bases spanning the gap. CDR1 is SEHNR, CDR2 FQNEAQ, per germline (reference sequence). As DNA, the CDR3 is TGTGCCAGCAGCTTATTAGTTCTATTCTCGGGTGATAGGGAGACCCAGTACTTC. This translates into CASSLLVLFSGDRETQYF.

The rearrangement links TRBV11-3 to TRBJ2-7, with a weak D call TRBD1 (6 bases). V lost 1 base to trimming and J lost 4 bases, with 8 bases between them. CDR3 length: 13 residues. Looked up from germline, CDR1 is SGHNT and CDR2 is YENEEA. The CDR3 loop reads CASSLGGGYEQYF. The CDR3 bases are TGTGCCAGCAGCTTAGGAGGGGGTTACGAGCAGTACTTC.

The chain employs TRBV3-1 (or the pseudogene TRBV3-2) and TRBJ1-1, with D tentatively TRBD1 (6 bases). Germline lookup yields CDR1 LGHDT and CDR2 YNNKEL (reference sequence). There are 11 residues in the CDR3. V lost 3 bases and J 8 bases, leaving 7 bases between the germline ends. CDR3 in amino acids: CASSHGTEAFF. CDR3 nucleotide sequence: TGTGCCAGCAGCCATGGGACAGAAGCTTTCTTT.